The 26 T cell receptor beta chains below were found in one sample sequenced in a study of T cells in Graves' hyperthyroidism and ophthalmopathy. Template material for amplifying TCR beta CDR3 regions consisted of RNA transcripts. Carried out on the TCR CDR3, a first-round RT-PCR used the HTBI primer set. TCRdb itself ran the multiplex PCR reads through MiXCR, one entry per CDR3 protein. The sample has hundreds of thousands of distinct CDR3 sequences; over 35% are singletons. Sequencing input: blood. The receptors stem from a man between 18 and 35 years old with Graves' hyperthyroidism.

The CDR3 reads CASSRLPAANEKLFF. The CDR3 coding sequence is TGTGCCAGCAGCCGACTCCCAGCGGCTAATGAAAAACTGTTTTTT. The genes are TRBV11-2 and TRBJ1-4; D not resolved. The germline V gene encodes CDR1 SGHAT and CDR2 FQNNGV. There are 15 residues in the CDR3. Trimming cost V 5 bases and J 3 bases, with 13 bases left between them.

For this clonotype: A much more abundant neighbour one base away suggests this may be a read error. CDR3 amino acids: CANSLIASGEETQYF. CDR3 nucleotide sequence: TGTGCCAACAGCTTAATAGCTAGCGGGGAAGAGACCCAGTACTTC. V is TRBV7-6 and J is TRBJ2-5, with 9 bases that match TRBD2. The CDR3 is 15 residues long. CDR1 and CDR2 (germline): SGHVS, FNYEAQ.

This clonotype was seen more than once but under ten times. The chain recombines TRBV24-1 with TRBJ2-2; 7 bases align to TRBD2. Germline CDR1 KGHDR, CDR2 SFDVKD. V gave up 3 bases and J gave up 4 bases; unmatched junction bases: 4. The CDR3 has 15 amino acids. The CDR3 is CATSDPGRGTGELFF. The CDR3 DNA sequence: TGTGCCACCAGTGATCCGGGGAGGGGCACCGGGGAGCTGTTTTTT.

There are a few counts of this clonotype. The rearrangement links TRBV7-6 to TRBJ2-7; D perhaps matches TRBD1 (7 bases). The V end lost 0 bases, the J end lost 6 bases, and 21 bases lay between the germline ends. CDR1 and CDR2 (germline): SGHVS, FNYEAQ. CDR3 length: 17 residues. As DNA, the CDR3 is TGTGCCAGCAGCTTAGCGGGGGGACAGTATTTCTCGGGCGAGCAGTACTTC. This sequence encodes CASSLAGGQYFSGEQYF.

The chain links TRBV6-5 to TRBJ1-1; 8 nucleotides agree with TRBD1. CDR1 MNHEY and CDR2 SVGAGI come from the germline V gene. The V segment lost 7 bases and the J segment 7 bases; nucleotides outside the gene matches: 5. This CDR3 has 12 amino acids. The CDR3 DNA reads TGTGCCAGCACAGGACAGGGTAATGAAGCTTTCTTT. Translation: CASTGQGNEAFF.

This clonotype was counted many times. A junction end diverges from the germline sequence, so it may reflect a read error. The chain couples TRBV5-1 to TRBJ2-2; D gene ambiguous. The germline CDR1 and CDR2 sequences are SGHRS and YFSETQ. The CDR3 has 13 amino acids. CDR3 protein: CASSLANTGELFF. As DNA, the CDR3 is TGTGCCAGCAGCTTAGCGAACACCGGGGAGCTGTTTTTT.

This clonotype was counted between two and nine times. The genes are TRBV15 and TRBJ2-7, with TRBD2 matching 7 bases. Per germline, CDR1 LNHNV and CDR2 YYDKDF (reference sequence). CDR3 length equals 14 residues. Trimming removed 4 bases from V and 2 bases from J; junction bases left unmatched: 5. The CDR3 DNA reads as TGTGCCACCAGCACTGGCGGGAGTACCTACGAGCAGTACTTC. It is translated as CATSTGGSTYEQYF.

In this sample, this clonotype turned up many times. The chain recombines TRBV19 with TRBJ1-1; TRBD1 is a possible D gene (5 bases). The V end lost 5 bases, the J end lost 8 bases, and 21 bases lay between the germline ends. Looked up from germline, CDR1 is LNHDA and CDR2 is SQIVND (reference sequence). This CDR3 contains 15 residues. The CDR3 region has the DNA TGTGCCAGTAGTCCTCAACAATGGGGGGAAGAGGAAGCTTTCTTT. Protein: CASSPQQWGEEEAFF.

This clonotype was seen many times. This chain uses TRBV12-3 or TRBV12-4 with TRBJ1-1, with D possibly being TRBD1 (5 bases). The CDR3 totals 13 residues. Trimming cost V 8 bases and J 1 base, with 11 bases left between them. The chain's CDR3 is CASGAQRNTEAFF. DNA for the CDR3: TGTGCCAGCGGGGCCCAGAGGAACACTGAAGCTTTCTTT.

This clonotype was counted ten times or more. The chain is built from TRBV6-5 and TRBJ1-6; a weak D match, TRBD1 (5 bases). The CDR3 is 12 amino acids. V was cut by 3 bases and J by 10 bases, with 7 bases left in between. Per germline, CDR1 MNHEY and CDR2 SVGAGI. CDR3 amino acids: CASSYRGSPLHF. In nucleotides, the CDR3 is TGTGCCAGCAGTTATAGGGGATCACCCCTCCACTTT.

CDR3 sequence reads: CSSGKAETQHF. CDR3 bases: TGCAGTAGCGGAAAGGCAGAGACCCAGCATTTT. The V call is TRBV20-1, the J call TRBJ1-5; D is undetermined. V dropped 8 bases and J dropped 11 bases, with 16 bases sitting between them. This CDR3 has 11 residues. Germline lookup yields CDR1 DFQATT and CDR2 SNEGSKA (reference sequence).

The rearrangement joins TRBV9 to TRBJ1-3; TRBD1 is a possible D gene (6 bases). Trimming removed 3 bases from V and 4 bases from J, with 14 bases in between. The CDR3 sequence is 15 residues long. CDR1 is SGDLS and CDR2 is YYNGEE in the germline V gene. In nucleotides, the CDR3 is TGTGCCAGCAGCGCATCAGGGGAAAGAGGAAACACCATATATTTT. It specifies CASSASGERGNTIYF.

This clonotype was seen ten or more times. The rearrangement joins TRBV19 to TRBJ1-1; weak D call: TRBD1 (5 bases). Trimming cost V 4 bases and J 3 bases, with 12 bases left between them. The CDR3 runs 14 residues. CDR1 is LNHDA, CDR2 SQIVND, per germline (reference sequence). As DNA, the CDR3 is TGTGCCAGTAGTAGGGGGACGGAATACACTGAAGCTTTCTTT. This codes for CASSRGTEYTEAFF. The whole variable domain, filled in from reference TRBV19 and TRBJ1-1, reads DGGITQSPKYLFRKEGQNVTLSCEQNLNHDAMYWYRQDPGQGLRLIYYSQIVNDFQKGDIAEGYSVSREKKESFPLTVTSAQKNPTAFYLCASSRGTEYTEAFFGQGTRLTVV.

This clonotype has a count of ten or more. The rearrangement joins TRBV5-6 to TRBJ2-7, with TRBD2 matching 13 bases. There are 16 residues in the CDR3. Losses at the gene ends were 4 bases for V and 0 bases for J; bases not matched to a gene: 4. CDR1 SGHDT and CDR2 YYEEEE come from the germline V gene. This CDR3 reads CASSPGTSGNSYEQYF. As DNA, the CDR3 is TGTGCCAGCAGCCCCGGGACTAGCGGGAACTCCTACGAGCAGTACTTC.

As for this clonotype: At one end the junction does not follow the germline gene, possibly because of a read error. The V and J genes are TRBV5-5 and TRBJ2-5, with 12 bases that match TRBD1. The CDR3 spans 16 residues. Per the germline V gene, CDR1 is SGHKS and CDR2 is YYEKEE (reference sequence). Here the CDR3 reads CASSLGGQGAKETQYF. CDR3 DNA: TGCGCCAGCAGCTTGGGGGGACAGGGGGCTAAAGAGACCCAGTACTTC.

This clonotype appeared many times. The chain employs TRBV9 and TRBJ1-2; 7 bases are shared with TRBD1. The V gene's germline CDR1 is SGDLS and CDR2 YYNGEE. The junction had 9 bases not matched to a gene; V was cut back by 4 bases and J by 3 bases. This CDR3 has 15 amino acids. The CDR3 here is CASSSSDRSDYGYTF. The CDR3 region has the DNA TGTGCCAGCAGCTCCTCGGACAGGAGTGACTATGGCTACACCTTC.

As concerns this clonotype: An end of the junction does not agree with germline; a read error may underlie this. V and J are TRBV5-1 and TRBJ2-5; D gene ambiguous. Germline assignment: CDR1 SGHRS and CDR2 YFSETQ. This CDR3 has 14 residues. The CDR3 nucleotides are TGTGCCAGCAGCTTAGATCGGAGAAAAGTGACCCAGTACTTC. It is translated as CASSLDRRKVTQYF.

This clonotype has a count of ten or more. The rearrangement links TRBV2 to TRBJ2-7; D possibly uses TRBD1 or TRBD2 (5 bases each). The ends were cut back, 6 bases at V and 5 bases at J, with 11 bases in the middle. Germline CDR1 reads SNHLY; CDR2 reads FYNNEI. The CDR3 is 12 amino acids. The CDR3 sequence is CASRRDDDEQYF. DNA of the CDR3: TGTGCCAGCAGGAGGGACGACGACGAGCAGTACTTC. Variable domain in full (rest from reference TRBV2 and TRBJ2-7): EPEVTQTPSHQVTQMGQEVILRCVPISNHLYFYWYRQILGQKVEFLVSFYNNEISEKSEIFDDQFSVERPDGSNFTLKIRSTKLEDSAMYFCASRRDDDEQYFGPGTRLTVT.

This clonotype was counted at least ten times. V gene TRBV2 combines with J gene TRBJ1-1; D unresolved. Germline CDR1 SNHLY, CDR2 FYNNEI. V gave up 2 bases and J gave up 6 bases, with 7 bases separating them. CDR3 size: 12 residues. The CDR3 reads CASSEPQPEAFF. Here the CDR3 DNA reads TGTGCCAGCAGTGAACCACAACCTGAAGCTTTCTTT.

This clonotype was counted at least ten times. DNA of the CDR3: TGTGCCAGTAGTATGGGCCACGGGGGAAATTCACCCCTCCACTTT. As protein: CASSMGHGGNSPLHF. This rearrangement joins TRBV19 to TRBJ1-6; maybe TRBD1 (5 bases). The CDR3 consists of 15 residues. V gave up 3 bases and J gave up 7 bases, with 13 bases separating them. In germline, CDR1 is LNHDA, CDR2 SQIVND (reference sequence).

The chain carries TRBV7-9 and TRBJ1-4; D call uncertain. CDR3 length: 15 amino acids. Germline CDR1 is SEHNR and CDR2 is FQNEAQ (reference sequence). Trimming removed 2 bases from V and 4 bases from J, with 11 bases in between. CDR3 nucleotide sequence: TGTGCCAGCAGCTTAACTAGAGGGAATAATGAAAAACTGTTTTTT. It encodes CASSLTRGNNEKLFF.

V gene TRBV6-5 combines with J gene TRBJ1-5, with D possibly being TRBD1 (6 bases). Germline-derived CDR1 and CDR2 are MNHEY and SVGAGI. This CDR3 region has 15 residues. Trimming removed 5 bases at V and 2 bases at J, with 13 bases between. The CDR3 reads CASSAQGSGNQPQHF. CDR3 nucleotide sequence: TGTGCCAGCAGTGCACAGGGTTCGGGCAATCAGCCCCAGCATTTT.

As to this clonotype: Since a much larger clone is just one base distant, this may be a read error. The genes are TRBV19 and TRBJ1-1; D might be TRBD1 (5 bases). Per germline, CDR1 LNHDA and CDR2 SQIVND (reference sequence). The CDR3 loop spans 14 amino acids. Trimming shortened V by 6 bases and J by 3 bases, and 14 bases separated the two germline ends. The CDR3 reads CASSPTGRDTEAFF. The CDR3, as DNA: TGTGCCAGTAGCCCCACGGGCAGGGACACTGAAGCTTTCTTT.

The chain is built from TRBV5-1 and TRBJ2-7, with 10 bases lining up with TRBD2. This CDR3 comprises 15 residues. V shed 2 bases and J 2 bases; nucleotides not matched to a gene: 4. From germline, CDR1 is SGHRS and CDR2 YFSETQ. This CDR3 reads CASSFSGGPTYEQYF. In nucleotides, the CDR3 is TGCGCCAGCAGCTTTAGCGGGGGGCCGACCTACGAGCAGTACTTC.

DNA of the CDR3: TGTGCCAGCAGTTACTCGGCAGGGGGGAAGACCCAGTACTTC. Protein sequence: CASSYSAGGKTQYF. The V gene is TRBV6-6, the J gene TRBJ2-5, with a tentative D call TRBD1 (7 bases). The length of the CDR3 is 14 residues. Germline loops: CDR1 MNHNY, CDR2 SVGAGI (reference sequence). Trimming removed 0 bases from V and 6 bases from J, with 11 bases in between.

This clonotype was counted a few times. V and J are TRBV7-9 and TRBJ1-2, with D unresolved. This CDR3 is 16 amino acids long. V shed 5 bases and J shed 0 bases, with 16 bases lying between them. CDR1 is SEHNR and CDR2 is FQNEAQ in the germline V gene (reference sequence). The CDR3 DNA reads as TGTGCCAGCAGCCAGGCGCCAGGAGAAGCTAACTATGGCTACACCTTC. This codes for CASSQAPGEANYGYTF. Together with reference TRBV7-9 and TRBJ1-2, the CDR3 gives the full variable domain: DTGVSQNPRHKITKRGQNVTFRCDPISEHNRLYWYRQTLGQGPEFLTYFQNEAQLEKSRLLSDRFSAERPKGSFSTLEIQRTEQGDSAMYLCASSQAPGEANYGYTFGSGTRLTVV.